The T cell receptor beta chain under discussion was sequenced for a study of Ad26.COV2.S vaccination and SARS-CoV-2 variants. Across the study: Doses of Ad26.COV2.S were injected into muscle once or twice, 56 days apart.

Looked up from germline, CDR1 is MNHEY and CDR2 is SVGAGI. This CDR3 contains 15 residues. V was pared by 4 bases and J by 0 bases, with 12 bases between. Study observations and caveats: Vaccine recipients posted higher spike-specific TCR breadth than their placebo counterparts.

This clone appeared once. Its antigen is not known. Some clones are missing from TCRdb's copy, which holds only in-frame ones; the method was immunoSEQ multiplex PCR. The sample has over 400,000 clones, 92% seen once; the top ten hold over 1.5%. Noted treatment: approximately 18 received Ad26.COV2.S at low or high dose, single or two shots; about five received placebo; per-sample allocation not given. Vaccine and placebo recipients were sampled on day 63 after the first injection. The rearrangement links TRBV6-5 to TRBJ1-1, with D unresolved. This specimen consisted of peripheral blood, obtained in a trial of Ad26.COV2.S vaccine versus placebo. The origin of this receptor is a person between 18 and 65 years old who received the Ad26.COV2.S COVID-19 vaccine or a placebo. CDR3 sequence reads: CASSWNGGMNTEAFF. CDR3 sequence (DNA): TGTGCCAGCAGTTGGAACGGAGGAATGAACACTGAAGCTTTCTTT.